The rows below give T cell receptor beta chains drawn from one sample of a study of blood T cell repertoires in COVID-19. The repertoire was sequenced with immunoSEQ multiplex PCR; TCRdb's copy has only in-frame clones and lacks some. There are under 250,000 clones in the sample; roughly four fifths occur only once, and 4% lies in the top ten. The specimen was peripheral blood. These receptors were obtained from a man between 50 and 59 years old with acute or convalescent COVID-19. The CDR3 runs from the conserved cysteine through the conserved F or W. The D gene is left open where the match is weak. A clone size is listed for some rows: how often the clone was seen (once, few, many), or a class if it is expanded.

clone size	J gene	V gene	D gene	CDR3 protein	CDR3 DNA
NA	TRBJ2-1	TRBV6-6	TRBD2	CASRTSGYNEQFF	TGTGCCAGCAGGACTAGCGGATACAATGAGCAGTTCTTC
NA	TRBJ2-4	TRBV5-1	NA	CASSRVDPKNIQYF	TGCGCCAGCAGCCGCGTAGATCCCAAAAACATTCAGTACTTC
NA	TRBJ1-1	TRBV14	NA	CASSHPGLGNTEAFF	TGTGCCAGCAGCCACCCAGGGTTAGGGAACACTGAAGCTTTCTTT
NA	TRBJ1-2	TRBV19	TRBD1	CASSMVAGTGDHGYTF	TGTGCCAGTAGTATGGTCGCCGGGACAGGGGACCATGGCTACACCTTC
NA	TRBJ1-2	TRBV19	NA	CASSIVKGGNGYTF	TGTGCCAGTAGTATAGTAAAAGGGGGAAATGGCTACACCTTC
NA	TRBJ1-6	TRBV4-1	NA	CASSQDQRENSPLHF	TGCGCCAGCAGCCAAGATCAAAGGGAGAATTCACCCCTCCACTTT
NA	TRBJ2-5	TRBV19	TRBD2	CASSFGTSGRVETQYF	TGTGCCAGTAGTTTTGGGACTAGCGGGAGAGTAGAGACCCAGTACTTC
NA	TRBJ1-1	TRBV7-2	TRBD1	CASSLGGTDTEAFF	TGTGCCAGCAGCTTAGGCGGGACAGACACTGAAGCTTTCTTT
NA	TRBJ1-6	TRBV30	TRBD1	CAWSLDRGGSPLHF	TGTGCCTGGAGTCTAGACAGGGGAGGATCACCCCTCCACTTT
NA	TRBJ1-5	TRBV4-1	TRBD1	CASSQQTGSLISNQPQHF	TGCGCCAGCAGCCAACAGACAGGGTCCCTTATAAGCAATCAGCCCCAGCATTTT
once	TRBJ1-6	TRBV5-1	NA	CASTRTGEFGSPLHF	TGCGCCAGCACCCGCACCGGGGAGTTCGGGTCACCCCTCCACTTT
NA	TRBJ1-4	TRBV6-5	NA	CASSYSTDEKLFF	TGTGCCAGCAGTTACTCCACGGATGAAAAACTGTTTTTT
NA	TRBJ1-1	TRBV5-4	NA	CASSGGVSEAFF	TGTGCCAGCAGCGGAGGGGTCAGTGAAGCTTTCTTT
NA	TRBJ1-2	TRBV10-1	NA	CASSETVNYGYTF	TGCGCCAGCAGTGAGACGGTAAACTATGGCTACACCTTC
NA	TRBJ1-2	TRBV11-2	NA	CASSLDWGGANYGYTF	TGTGCCAGCAGCTTAGATTGGGGAGGGGCTAACTATGGCTACACCTTC
NA	TRBJ1-5	TRBV18	NA	CASSQDGRGVVPQHF	TGTGCCAGCTCACAGGACGGACGGGGGGTAGTGCCCCAGCATTTT
NA	TRBJ2-5	TRBV11-3	NA	CASSLGQGNQETQYF	TGTGCCAGCAGCTTAGGGCAGGGAAACCAAGAGACCCAGTACTTC
NA	TRBJ1-5	TRBV6-1	TRBD1	CASSARNRGISNQPQHF	TGTGCCAGCAGTGCGAGAAACAGGGGTATTAGCAATCAGCCCCAGCATTTT
NA	TRBJ1-6	TRBV19	NA	CASSKEDYYNSPLHF	TGTGCCAGTAGCAAGGAGGATTATTATAATTCACCCCTCCACTTT
NA	TRBJ2-5	TRBV3-1/TRBV3-2	NA	CASSPSWGGPETQYF	TGTGCCAGCAGCCCTTCCTGGGGGGGCCCCGAGACCCAGTACTTC
NA	TRBJ2-1	TRBV3-1/TRBV3-2	TRBD2	CASSQEAGGNEQFF	TGTGCCAGCAGCCAAGAGGCGGGGGGCAATGAGCAGTTCTTC
NA	TRBJ2-7	TRBV6-5	NA	CASSPGGSSYEQYF	TGTGCCAGCAGTCCTGGGGGGAGCTCCTACGAGCAGTACTTC
NA	TRBJ1-5	TRBV7-6	TRBD1	CASSLAPGQGGQPQHF	TGTGCCAGCAGCTTAGCGCCGGGACAGGGTGGCCAGCCCCAGCATTTT
NA	TRBJ1-4	TRBV5-5	NA	CASSPEVWRSNEKLFF	TGTGCCAGCAGCCCAGAAGTTTGGAGGAGTAATGAAAAACTGTTTTTT